Included here is one TCR beta chain sequence, with context. Its antigen is undetermined. This record comes from a study of T cell responses to AZD1222 COVID-19 vaccine. Profiled with immunoSEQ multiplex PCR; TCRdb holds only in-frame clones, not every one. The sample holds some 190,000 clones, around 90% seen once. The study, taken as a whole, reports: Only 5 or 6 AZD1222 recipients tested seropositive at baseline. The reported proportion of spike-specific TCRs targeting unmutated variant regions was nearly half. The repertoires were collected only after the peak T cell response.

The CDR3 is 17 residues long. V trimming: 6 bases; J trimming: 4 bases; junction bases outside the gene matches: 16. Germline V lookup: CDR1 SGHAT, CDR2 FQNNGV. Sequenced material: peripheral blood, taken on day 0 of AZD1222 vaccination. The chain recombines TRBV11-2 with TRBJ2-7; 9 nucleotides align to TRBD1. The source is an adult in good health. The CDR3 DNA reads TGTGCCAGCAGACCCGACAGGGGGAAGCCTCAAATATACGAGCAGTACTTC. Translating gives CASRPDRGKPQIYEQYF.